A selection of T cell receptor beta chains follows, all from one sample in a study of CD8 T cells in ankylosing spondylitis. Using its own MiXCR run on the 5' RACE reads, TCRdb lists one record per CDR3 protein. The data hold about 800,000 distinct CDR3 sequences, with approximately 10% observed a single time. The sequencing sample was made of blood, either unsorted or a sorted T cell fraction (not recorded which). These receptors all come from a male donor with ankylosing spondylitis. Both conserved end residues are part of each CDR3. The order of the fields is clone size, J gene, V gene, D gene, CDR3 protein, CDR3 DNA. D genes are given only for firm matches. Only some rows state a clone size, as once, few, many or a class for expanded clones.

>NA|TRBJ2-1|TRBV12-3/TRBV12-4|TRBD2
CASSLVLAGQAGSTYNEQFF
TGTGCCAGCAGTTTAGTTCTAGCGGGACAAGCGGGGTCCACATACAATGAGCAGTTCTTC
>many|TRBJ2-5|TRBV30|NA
CAWMRDTKVETQYF
TGTGCCTGGATGAGGGACACAAAGGTGGAGACCCAGTACTTC
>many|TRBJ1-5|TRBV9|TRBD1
CASSVGQGGQPQHF
TGTGCCAGCAGCGTAGGACAGGGGGGTCAGCCCCAGCATTTT
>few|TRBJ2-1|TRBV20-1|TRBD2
CSARHGTMFNEQFF
TGCAGTGCTAGACACGGGACTATGTTTAATGAGCAGTTCTTC
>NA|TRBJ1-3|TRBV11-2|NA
CASSLIGNRAMGNTIYF
TGTGCCAGCAGCTTAATCGGGAACAGGGCCATGGGAAACACCATATATTTT
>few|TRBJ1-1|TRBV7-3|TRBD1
CASSSRGGAGTEAFF
TGTGCCAGCAGTTCCAGAGGGGGCGCGGGCACTGAAGCTTTCTTT
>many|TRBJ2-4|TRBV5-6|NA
CASSRTSAKNIQYF
TGTGCCAGCAGCCGGACGTCGGCCAAAAACATTCAGTACTTC
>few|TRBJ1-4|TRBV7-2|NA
CASSILVSEKLFF
TGTGCCAGCAGCATACTCGTGTCCGAAAAACTGTTTTTT
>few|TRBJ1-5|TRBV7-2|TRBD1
CASSDGGPGQGNQPQHF
TGTGCCAGCAGCGACGGCGGACCGGGACAGGGCAATCAGCCCCAGCATTTT
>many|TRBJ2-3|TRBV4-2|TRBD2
CASSQAGTSGSTDTQYF
TGCGCCAGCAGCCAGGCTGGGACTAGCGGGAGCACAGATACGCAGTATTTT
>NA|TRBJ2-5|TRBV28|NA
CASSNPVRVVTQYF
TGTGCCAGCAGTAACCCGGTGAGGGTGGTGACCCAGTACTTC
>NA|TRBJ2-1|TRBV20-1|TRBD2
CSAKRLAGGHNEQFF
TGCAGTGCTAAACGACTAGCGGGAGGGCATAATGAGCAGTTCTTC
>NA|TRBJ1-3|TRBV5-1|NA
CASSLALPGNTIYF
TGCGCCAGCAGCTTGGCTCTGCCTGGAAACACCATATATTTT
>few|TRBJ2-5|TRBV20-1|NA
CSARVGQEETQYF
TGCAGTGCTAGAGTGGGGCAAGAAGAGACCCAGTACTTC
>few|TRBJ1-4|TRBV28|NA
CASAAATNEKLFF
TGTGCCAGCGCGGCAGCAACTAATGAAAAACTGTTTTTT
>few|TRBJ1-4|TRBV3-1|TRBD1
CASSQGQGEGEKLFF
TGTGCCAGCAGCCAAGGACAGGGTGAGGGTGAAAAACTGTTTTTT
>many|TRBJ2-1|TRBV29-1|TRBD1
CSVRQGAYEQFF
TGCAGCGTTCGCCAGGGGGCTTATGAGCAGTTCTTC
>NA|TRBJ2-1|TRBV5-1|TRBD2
CASSLVAAGGYNEQFF
TGCGCCAGCAGCTTGGTTGCTGCGGGGGGGTACAATGAGCAGTTCTTC
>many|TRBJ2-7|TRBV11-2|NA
CASSLDGTYEQYF
TGTGCCAGCAGTTTAGACGGTACCTACGAGCAGTACTTC
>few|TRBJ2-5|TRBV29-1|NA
CSVEDLYTAYGTQYF
TGCAGCGTTGAAGATCTCTACACGGCATATGGGACCCAGTACTTC
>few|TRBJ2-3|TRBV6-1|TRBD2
CARGLAGGGTDTQYF
TGTGCCAGGGGACTAGCGGGAGGTGGGACAGATACGCAGTATTTT
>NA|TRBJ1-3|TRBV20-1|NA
CSARVSGFGNTIYF
TGCAGTGCTAGAGTCTCGGGTTTCGGAAACACCATATATTTT
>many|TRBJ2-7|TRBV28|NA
CASSSAGYEQYF
TGTGCCAGCAGTTCCGCGGGGTACGAGCAGTACTTC
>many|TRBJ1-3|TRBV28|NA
CASSLYRHRNTIYF
TGTGCCAGCAGTTTATACAGACACCGGAACACCATATATTTT
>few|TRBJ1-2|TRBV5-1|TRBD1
CASSYQGAANYGYTF
TGCGCCAGCAGCTACCAGGGGGCGGCGAACTATGGCTACACCTTC
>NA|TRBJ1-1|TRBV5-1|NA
CASSLGSLGQNTEAFF
TGCGCCAGCAGCTTGGGAAGTTTGGGTCAGAACACTGAAGCTTTCTTT
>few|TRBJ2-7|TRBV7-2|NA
CASSLGVGGEQYF
TGTGCCAGCAGCTTAGGTGTGGGGGGCGAGCAGTACTTC
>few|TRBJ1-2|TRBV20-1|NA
CSPVQVNYGYTF
TGCAGTCCCGTACAGGTTAACTATGGCTACACCTTC
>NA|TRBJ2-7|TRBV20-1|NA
CSASTGTRSYEQYF
TGCAGTGCTAGTACAGGGACGAGATCCTACGAGCAGTACTTC